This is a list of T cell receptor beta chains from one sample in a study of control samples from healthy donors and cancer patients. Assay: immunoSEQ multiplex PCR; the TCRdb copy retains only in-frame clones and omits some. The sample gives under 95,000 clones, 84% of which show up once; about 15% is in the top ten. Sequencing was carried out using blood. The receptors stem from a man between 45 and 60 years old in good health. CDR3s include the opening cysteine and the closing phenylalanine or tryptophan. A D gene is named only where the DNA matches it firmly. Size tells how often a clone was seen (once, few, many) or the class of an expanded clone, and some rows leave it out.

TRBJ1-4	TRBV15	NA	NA	CATSMDGGATNEKLFF	TGTGCCACCAGCATGGACGGGGGCGCAACTAATGAAAAACTGTTTTTT
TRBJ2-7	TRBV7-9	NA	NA	CASSLEKGRGDF	TGTGCCAGCAGCCTAGAGAAGGGCAGGGGGGACTTC
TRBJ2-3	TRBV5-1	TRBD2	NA	CASSSGGGQTQYF	TGCGCCAGCAGCTCCGGGGGGGGGCAAACGCAGTATTTT
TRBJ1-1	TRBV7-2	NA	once	CASRSYMNTEAFF	TGTGCCAGCAGAAGTTACATGAACACTGAAGCTTTCTTT
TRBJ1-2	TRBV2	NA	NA	CASSDSPYGYTF	TGTGCCAGCAGTGACAGCCCCTATGGCTACACCTTC
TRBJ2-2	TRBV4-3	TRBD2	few	CASSQEVAGGESTDGELFF	TGCGCCAGCAGCCAAGAAGTCGCGGGAGGGGAGTCGACGGACGGGGAGCTGTTTTTT
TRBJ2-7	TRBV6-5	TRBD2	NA	CASSYSVLAHTYEQYF	TGTGCCAGCAGTTACTCGGTACTAGCGCACACCTACGAGCAGTACTTC
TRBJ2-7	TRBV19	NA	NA	CASRGGALPNEQYF	TGTGCCAGTAGGGGGGGGGCCCTCCCCAACGAGCAGTACTTC
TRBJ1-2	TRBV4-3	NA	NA	CASSQDRAGYYGYTF	TGCGCCAGCAGCCAAGATCGTGCAGGGTACTATGGCTACACCTTC
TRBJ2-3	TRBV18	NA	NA	CASSPPVHTDTQYF	TGTGCCAGCTCACCACCGGTGCACACAGATACGCAGTATTTT
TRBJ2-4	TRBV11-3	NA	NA	CASSLVESQGRNIQYF	TGTGCCAGCAGCTTAGTCGAGTCTCAGGGCAGGAACATTCAGTACTTC
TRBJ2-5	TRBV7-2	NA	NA	CASSPPNGEETQYF	TGTGCCAGCAGCCCCCCGAACGGCGAAGAGACCCAGTACTTC
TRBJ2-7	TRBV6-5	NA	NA	CAVGPYEQYF	TGTGCCGTAGGACCCTACGAGCAGTACTTC
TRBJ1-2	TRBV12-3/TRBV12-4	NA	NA	CASSLLSGNGYTF	TGTGCCAGCAGTTTATTGTCGGGTAATGGCTACACCTTC
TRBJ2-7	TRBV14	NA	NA	CASKGGSSYEQYF	TGTGCCAGCAAAGGCGGCAGCTCCTACGAGCAGTACTTC
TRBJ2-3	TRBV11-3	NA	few	CASSPPGYTDTQYF	TGTGCCAGCAGCCCACCGGGGTACACAGATACGCAGTATTTT
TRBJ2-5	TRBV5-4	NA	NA	CASSLGTPQSRETQYF	TGTGCCAGCAGCTTGGGGACCCCTCAATCGAGGGAGACCCAGTACTTC
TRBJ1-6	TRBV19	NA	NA	CASSRQANSYNSPLHF	TGTGCCAGTAGCCGACAGGCAAACTCCTATAATTCACCCCTCCACTTT
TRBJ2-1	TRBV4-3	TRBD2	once	CASSQEMGLANEQFF	TGCGCCAGCAGCCAAGAAATGGGACTAGCCAATGAGCAGTTCTTC
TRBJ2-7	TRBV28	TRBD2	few	CASSAMGAGVSEQYF	TGTGCCAGCAGTGCCATGGGAGCGGGAGTGTCCGAGCAGTACTTC
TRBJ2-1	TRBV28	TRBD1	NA	CASSSTGSDPQQFF	TGTGCCAGCAGTTCGACAGGGAGCGACCCCCAGCAGTTCTTC
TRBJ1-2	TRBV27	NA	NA	CASSLGGAGNYGYTF	TGTGCCAGCAGTTTGGGGGGGGCGGGTAACTATGGCTACACCTTC
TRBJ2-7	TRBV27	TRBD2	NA	CASSFLTSGKTYEQYF	TGTGCCAGCAGTTTCTTGACTAGCGGAAAAACCTACGAGCAGTACTTC
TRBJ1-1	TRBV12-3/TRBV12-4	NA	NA	CASSLTQGAAFF	TGTGCCAGCAGTTTGACCCAGGGAGCGGCTTTCTTT
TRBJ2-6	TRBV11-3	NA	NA	CASSIRVVNSGANVLTF	TGTGCCAGCAGCATACGGGTGGTAAACTCTGGGGCCAACGTCCTGACTTTC
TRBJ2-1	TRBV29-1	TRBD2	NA	CSGFLAGLSYNEQFF	TGCAGCGGGTTTTTAGCGGGATTATCCTACAATGAGCAGTTCTTC
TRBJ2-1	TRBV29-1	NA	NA	CSVGRQRNEQFF	TGCAGCGTCGGGAGACAACGCAATGAGCAGTTCTTC
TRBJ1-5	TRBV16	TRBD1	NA	CASSQSGQGNQPQHF	TGTGCCAGCAGCCAATCCGGACAGGGTAATCAGCCCCAGCATTTT
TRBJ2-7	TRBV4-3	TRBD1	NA	CASSPWTGNYEQYF	TGCGCCAGCAGCCCCTGGACAGGGAACTACGAGCAGTACTTC
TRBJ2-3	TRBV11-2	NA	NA	CASSGWDWRASTDTQYF	TGTGCCAGCAGCGGGTGGGATTGGAGGGCTAGCACAGATACGCAGTATTTT
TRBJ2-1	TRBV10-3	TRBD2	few	CAIRVAGGSYNEQFF	TGTGCCATCAGGGTAGCGGGAGGGTCCTACAATGAGCAGTTCTTC
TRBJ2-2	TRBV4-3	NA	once	CASSQDPANTGELFF	TGCGCCAGCAGCCAAGATCCCGCGAACACCGGGGAGCTGTTTTTT
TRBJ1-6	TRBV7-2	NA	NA	CASSLLRSHNSPLHF	TGTGCCAGCAGCTTGCTACGAAGTCATAATTCACCCCTCCACTTT
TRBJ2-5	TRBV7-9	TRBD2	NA	CASSGGGETQYF	TGTGCCAGCAGCGGCGGGGGGGAGACCCAGTACTTC
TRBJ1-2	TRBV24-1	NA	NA	CATSDSPGQGGYTF	TGTGCCACCAGTGATTCTCCGGGACAAGGAGGCTACACCTTC
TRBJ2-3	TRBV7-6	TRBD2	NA	CASSFLAGATDTQYF	TGTGCCAGCAGCTTCCTAGCGGGAGCCACAGATACGCAGTATTTT
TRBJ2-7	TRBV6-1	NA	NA	CASSESDGLYEQYF	TGTGCCAGCAGTGAATCGGACGGACTCTACGAGCAGTACTTC
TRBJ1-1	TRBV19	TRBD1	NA	CASSLSGQGVGMDTEAFF	TGTGCCAGTAGTCTGTCCGGACAGGGGGTTGGTATGGACACTGAAGCTTTCTTT
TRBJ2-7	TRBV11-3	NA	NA	CASSFGGLSYEQYF	TGTGCCAGCAGCTTCGGGGGGCTATCCTACGAGCAGTACTTC
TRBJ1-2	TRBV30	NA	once	CAWSVLIGEGYTF	TGTGCCTGGAGTGTACTGATAGGTGAGGGCTACACCTTC
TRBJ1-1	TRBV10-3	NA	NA	CAISLERGNTEAFF	TGTGCCATCAGTCTGGAGAGGGGGAACACTGAAGCTTTCTTT
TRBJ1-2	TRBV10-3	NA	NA	CAISESRGIEYGYTF	TGTGCCATCAGTGAGTCGCGAGGGATCGAATATGGCTACACCTTC
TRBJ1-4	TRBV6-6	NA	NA	CASVQGTANEKLFF	TGTGCCAGCGTCCAGGGGACCGCTAATGAAAAACTGTTTTTT
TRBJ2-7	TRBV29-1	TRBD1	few	CSADTGTGGGSYEQYF	TGCAGCGCCGATACCGGGACAGGGGGCGGCTCCTACGAGCAGTACTTC
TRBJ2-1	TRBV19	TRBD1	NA	CASSIQGARNEQFF	TGTGCCAGTAGTATTCAGGGGGCGCGTAATGAGCAGTTCTTC
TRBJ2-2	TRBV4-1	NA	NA	CASSQDLVTGGTGELFF	TGCGCCAGCAGCCAAGATTTAGTAACGGGCGGCACCGGGGAGCTGTTTTTT
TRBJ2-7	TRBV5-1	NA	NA	CASSKTVTKNEQYF	TGCGCCAGCAGCAAGACAGTTACCAAGAACGAGCAGTACTTC
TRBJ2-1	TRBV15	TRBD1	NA	CATSRAGTGEDEQFF	TGTGCCACCAGCAGAGCCGGGACAGGGGAGGATGAGCAGTTCTTC
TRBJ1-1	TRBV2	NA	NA	CASSRGLTEAFF	TGTGCCAGCAGTCGGGGATTAACTGAAGCTTTCTTT
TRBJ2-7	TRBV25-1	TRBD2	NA	CASSEGTSGRRGDEQYF	TGTGCCAGCAGTGAAGGGACTAGCGGGAGGAGAGGCGACGAGCAGTACTTC